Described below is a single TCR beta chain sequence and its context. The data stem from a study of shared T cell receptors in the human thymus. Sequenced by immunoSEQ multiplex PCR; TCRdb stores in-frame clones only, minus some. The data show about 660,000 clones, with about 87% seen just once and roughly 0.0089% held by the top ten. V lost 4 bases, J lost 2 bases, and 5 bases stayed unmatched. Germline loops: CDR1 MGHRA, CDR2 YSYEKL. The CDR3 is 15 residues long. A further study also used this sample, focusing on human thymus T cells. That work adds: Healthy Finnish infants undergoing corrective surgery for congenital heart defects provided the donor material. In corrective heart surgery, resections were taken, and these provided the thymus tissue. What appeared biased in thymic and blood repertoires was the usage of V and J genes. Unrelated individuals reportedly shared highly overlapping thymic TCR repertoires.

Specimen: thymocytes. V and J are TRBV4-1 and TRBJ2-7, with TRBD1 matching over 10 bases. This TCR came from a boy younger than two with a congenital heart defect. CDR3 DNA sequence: TGCGCCAGCAGCCTCCGGGACAGGGGTCCCTACGAGCAGTACTTC. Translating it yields CASSLRDRGPYEQYF.